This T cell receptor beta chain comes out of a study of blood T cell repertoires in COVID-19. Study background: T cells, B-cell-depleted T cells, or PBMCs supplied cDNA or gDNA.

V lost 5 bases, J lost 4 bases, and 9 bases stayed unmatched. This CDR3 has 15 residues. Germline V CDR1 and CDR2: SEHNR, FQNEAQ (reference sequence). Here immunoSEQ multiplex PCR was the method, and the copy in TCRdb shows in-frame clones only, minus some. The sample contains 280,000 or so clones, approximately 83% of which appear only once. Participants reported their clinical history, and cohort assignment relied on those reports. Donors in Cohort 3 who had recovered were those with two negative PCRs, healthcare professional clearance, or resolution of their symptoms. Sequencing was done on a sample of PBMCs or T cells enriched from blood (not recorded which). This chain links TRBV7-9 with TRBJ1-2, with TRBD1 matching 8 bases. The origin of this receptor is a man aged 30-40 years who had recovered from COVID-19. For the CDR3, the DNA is TGTGCCAGCAGCCATATCCGAGACAGGGGCTATGGCTACACCTTC. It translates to CASSHIRDRGYGYTF.